This entry describes one T cell receptor (beta chain). Amplification of TCR beta CDR3 regions was performed using RNA transcripts as template. First-round RT-PCR targeting the TCR CDR3 was performed with the HTBI primer set. From the multiplex PCR reads, TCRdb called clonotypes with MiXCR, one entry per CDR3 protein. This sample has 560,000 or so distinct CDR3 sequences; just under 20% occur once, and the top ten carry about 45%. Using 10 ml of fresh peripheral blood, PBMCs were prepared. This entry belongs to a study of T cells in Graves' hyperthyroidism and ophthalmopathy. The CDR3 is 13 amino acids. V was pared by 0 bases and J by 6 bases, with 2 bases of the junction left unmatched. Germline V gives CDR1 SQVTM, CDR2 ANQGSEA.

The specimen sequenced was blood. This clonotype was obtained from a man aged 40-50 years with Graves' ophthalmopathy. The V gene is TRBV29-1, the J gene TRBJ2-3, with 8 bases aligning to TRBD1. The CDR3 DNA sequence: TGCAGCGTTGAAGACAGGGGGCGGGATACGCAGTATTTT. Residues: CSVEDRGRDTQYF.